These 17 T cell receptor beta chains share one sample of origin, sequenced in a study of Graves' ophthalmopathy and Graves' hyperthyroidism. Amplifying from RNA transcripts, the study obtained TCR beta CDR3 regions. First-round RT-PCR with HTBI primers preceded a second-round multiplex PCR. TCRdb used MiXCR to reprocess the multiplex PCR reads, holding one entry per CDR3 protein. The sample includes 900,000 to 1,200,000 distinct CDR3 sequences, 35% to 45% of them seen just once. The sequenced sample was peripheral blood or thyroid tissue (not recorded which). The receptors stem from an adult man with Graves' hyperthyroidism.

This clonotype was counted at least ten times. This chain uses TRBV4-1 with TRBJ1-2; the D is unclear. This CDR3 comprises 13 residues. Germline CDR1 MGHRA, CDR2 YSYEKL. V lost 1 base to trimming and J lost 8 bases, with 11 bases between them. CDR3 sequence reads: CASSQGRVGGYTF. The CDR3 DNA reads TGCGCCAGCAGCCAAGGGCGGGTAGGCGGCTACACCTTC.

This clonotype has ten or more counts. The rearrangement uses TRBV6-5 and TRBJ2-7; D may be TRBD1 (5 bases). Germline CDR1 is MNHEY and CDR2 is SVGAGI. V shed 5 bases and J shed 0 bases, with 14 bases lying between them. The CDR3 is 15 residues long. Here the CDR3 DNA reads TGTGCCAGCAGTGACCAACAGGCGAGCTCCTACGAGCAGTACTTC. Translated: CASSDQQASSYEQYF.

The chain uses TRBV7-9 and TRBJ1-1; no reliable D call. This CDR3 has 15 amino acids. Germline-derived CDR1 and CDR2 are SEHNR and FQNEAQ (reference sequence). V lost 5 bases and J 0 bases, leaving 13 bases between the germline ends. The CDR3 sequence: CASSPHTSVNTEAFF. CDR3 DNA sequence: TGTGCCAGCAGCCCCCACACAAGTGTGAACACTGAAGCTTTCTTT. Supplemented by reference TRBV7-9 and TRBJ1-1, the full variable domain reads DTGVSQNPRHKITKRGQNVTFRCDPISEHNRLYWYRQTLGQGPEFLTYFQNEAQLEKSRLLSDRFSAERPKGSFSTLEIQRTEQGDSAMYLCASSPHTSVNTEAFFGQGTRLTVV.

The rearrangement links TRBV10-3 to TRBJ2-7, with D maybe TRBD1 (6 bases). Germline V gene lookup returns CDR1 ENHRY and CDR2 SYGVKD. Trimming removed 8 bases from V and 3 bases from J, with 14 bases in between. This CDR3 is 13 amino acids long. The CDR3 sequence: CAIGRTAIYEQYF. CDR3 coding DNA: TGTGCCATCGGAAGGACAGCGATCTACGAGCAGTACTTC.

Details on this clonotype: This may be a read error, as it is one base from a much larger clone. The V gene is TRBV2, the J gene TRBJ2-7, with D perhaps TRBD2 (6 bases). The V and J ends lost 7 bases and 3 bases respectively, with 16 bases between them. Looked up from germline, CDR1 is SNHLY and CDR2 is FYNNEI. The CDR3 has 14 residues. The CDR3 loop reads CASNLSRGVYEQYF. The CDR3 DNA follows: TGTGCCAGCAACTTATCCCGCGGGGTCTACGAGCAGTACTTC.

The CDR3 spells CAIGLGPDTQYF. DNA of the CDR3: TGTGCCATCGGGTTGGGCCCAGATACGCAGTATTTT. The chain couples TRBV10-3 to TRBJ2-3, with unresolved D. The CDR3 is made up of 12 amino acids. The germline gives CDR1 ENHRY, CDR2 SYGVKD. The ends were cut back, 8 bases at V and 4 bases at J, with 10 bases in the middle.

This clonotype was counted between two and nine times. The chain recombines TRBV7-2 with TRBJ1-5, with D perhaps TRBD1 (5 bases). V shed 4 bases and J shed 5 bases, with 12 bases lying between them. The CDR3 runs to 14 residues. In germline, CDR1 is SGHTA, CDR2 FQGNSA. The CDR3 coding sequence is TGTGCCAGCAGCTCCATGGGGGGTGATCAGCCCCAGCATTTT. Its translation: CASSSMGGDQPQHF. Filled out from reference TRBV7-2 and TRBJ1-5, the complete variable domain reads GAGVSQSPSNKVTEKGKDVELRCDPISGHTALYWYRQSLGQGLEFLIYFQGNSAPDKSGLPSDRFSAERTGGSVSTLTIQRTQQEDSAVYLCASSSMGGDQPQHFGDGTRLSIL.

This clonotype has more than one count but fewer than ten. The chain couples TRBV3-1 to TRBJ1-6; D may be TRBD1 (5 bases). Germline lookup yields CDR1 LGHDT and CDR2 YNNKEL (reference sequence). Trimming took 1 base from V and 10 from J, leaving 14 bases between them. The CDR3 totals 15 residues. CDR3 coding DNA: TGTGCCAGCAGCCAAGCCGGGACTTTGCGGTCACCCCTCCACTTT. Translating gives CASSQAGTLRSPLHF.

The sample holds a few counts of this clonotype. The genes are TRBV15 and TRBJ1-2, with D perhaps TRBD1 (6 bases). The ends were cut back, 3 bases at V and 8 bases at J, with 19 bases in the middle. The CDR3 has 15 residues. Germline values: CDR1 LNHNV, CDR2 YYDKDF (reference sequence). The CDR3 DNA sequence: TGTGCCACCAGCAGTGAAGCGGAGGGGGGGCACGGCTACACCTTC. It yields the protein CATSSEAEGGHGYTF.

This clonotype was recorded a few times. The chain employs TRBV29-1 and TRBJ1-2, with D unresolved. Germline loops: CDR1 SQVTM, CDR2 ANQGSEA. V lost 2 bases to trimming and J lost 6 bases, with 7 bases between them. The CDR3 has 11 residues. The chain's CDR3 is CSVERGDGYTF. The CDR3 DNA sequence: TGCAGCGTTGAACGGGGAGATGGCTACACCTTC.

The chain recombines TRBV9 with TRBJ2-7, with TRBD1 matching 10 bases. The ends lost 3 bases at V and 2 bases at J; junction bases unmatched: 5. The CDR3 is 15 amino acids. Germline CDR1 reads SGDLS; CDR2 reads YYNGEE. The CDR3 nucleotides read TGTGCCAGCAGCGGTGAGGACAGGGGGACCTACGAGCAGTACTTC. It yields the protein CASSGEDRGTYEQYF.

Comment on this clonotype: This CDR3 fails to terminate in the conserved phenylalanine or tryptophan, so it likely reflects a read error. V usage is TRBV2 and J usage is TRBJ1-2, with D perhaps matching TRBD1 (6 bases). The ends were cut back, 3 bases at V and 4 bases at J, with 9 bases in the middle. This CDR3 spans 13 amino acids. Germline V gene sequence: CDR1 SNHLY, CDR2 FYNNEI. Written as DNA, the CDR3 is TGTGCCAGCAGTGACAGGGGATCCTATGGCTACACCCTC. Its protein product is CASSDRGSYGYTL.

This clonotype was seen repeatedly, ten times or more. J is TRBJ2-2 and V is TRBV20-1, with a possible D match to TRBD2 (7 bases). The CDR3 has 14 residues. CDR1 DFQATT and CDR2 SNEGSKA come from the germline V gene (reference sequence). The ends were cut back, 6 bases at V and 5 bases at J, with 16 bases in the middle. In DNA, the CDR3 is TGCAGTGCGGGGGGGGCGTTCCAGACCGGGGAGCTGTTTTTT. Amino acids: CSAGGAFQTGELFF.

The CDR3 protein is CASSGGLAGSSGANVLTF. The CDR3 nucleotides are TGTGCCAGCAGTGGCGGTTTAGCGGGAAGTTCTGGGGCCAACGTCCTGACTTTC. The V gene is TRBV25-1, the J gene TRBJ2-6; TRBD2 aligns across 8 bases. The CDR3 extends over 18 amino acids. Germline V CDR1 and CDR2: MGHDK, SYGVNS. V was clipped by 4 bases and J by 1 base; unmatched bases: 9.

This clonotype was observed at least ten times. V is TRBV29-1 and J is TRBJ1-2; TRBD1 agrees at 12 bases. The trim removed 6 bases at V and 8 bases at J, leaving 7 bases unmatched. The germline V gene has CDR1 SQVTM and CDR2 ANQGSEA. The CDR3 totals 13 residues. CDR3 amino acids: CSVNRDRGPGYTF. The CDR3 nucleotides read TGCAGCGTCAACCGGGACAGGGGGCCCGGCTACACCTTC. The variable domain in full, completed from reference TRBV29-1 and TRBJ1-2, reads SAVISQKPSRDICQRGTSLTIQCQVDSQVTMMFWYRQQPGQSLTLIATANQGSEATYESGFVIDKFPISRPNLTFSTLTVSNMSPEDSSIYLCSVNRDRGPGYTFGSGTRLTVV.

This chain joins TRBV5-1 and TRBJ2-7; 8 nucleotides line up with TRBD2. Trimming took 4 bases from V and 0 from J; bases not matched to a gene: 15. The germline CDR1 and CDR2 sequences are SGHRS and YFSETQ. This CDR3 is built from 18 residues. This CDR3 is CASSVGASGRQHSYEQYF. The CDR3 bases are TGCGCCAGCAGCGTTGGGGCGAGCGGGAGACAACACTCCTACGAGCAGTACTTC.

V gene TRBV12-3 or TRBV12-4 combines with J gene TRBJ1-1; no clear D gene. The CDR3 runs to 15 residues. Trimming took 6 bases from V and 1 from J, leaving 15 bases between them. CDR3 bases: TGTGCCAGCAGCTTCGGACGGCAGCAGAACACTGAAGCTTTCTTT. Residues: CASSFGRQQNTEAFF.